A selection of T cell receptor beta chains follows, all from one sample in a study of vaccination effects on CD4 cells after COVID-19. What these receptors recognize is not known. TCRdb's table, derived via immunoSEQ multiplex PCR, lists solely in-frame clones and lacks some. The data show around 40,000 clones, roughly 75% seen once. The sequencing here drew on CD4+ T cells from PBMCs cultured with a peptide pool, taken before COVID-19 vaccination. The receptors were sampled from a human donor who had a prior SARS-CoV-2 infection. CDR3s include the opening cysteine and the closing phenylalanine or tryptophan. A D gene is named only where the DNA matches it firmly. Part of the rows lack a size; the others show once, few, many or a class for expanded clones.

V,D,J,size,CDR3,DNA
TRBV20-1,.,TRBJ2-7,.,CSGSSPYEQYF,TGCAGTGGATCTAGTCCCTACGAGCAGTACTTC
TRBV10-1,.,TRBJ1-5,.,CASSQASGPSHLTSNQPQHF,TGCGCCAGCAGTCAAGCTTCAGGGCCCTCCCACCTAACTAGCAATCAGCCCCAGCATTTT
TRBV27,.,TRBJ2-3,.,CASSLWASADTQYF,TGTGCCAGCAGTTTGTGGGCATCCGCAGATACGCAGTATTTT
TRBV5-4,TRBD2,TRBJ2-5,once,CASGVAGIPGTQYF,TGTGCCAGCGGTGTAGCGGGGATCCCCGGGACCCAGTACTTC
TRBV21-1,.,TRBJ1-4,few,CASRAKNRGTENATNEKLFF,TGTGCCAGCAGGGCAAAAAACAGGGGGACAGAAAATGCAACTAATGAAAAACTGTTTTTT
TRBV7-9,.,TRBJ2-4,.,CASSRDGSKNIQYF,TGTGCCAGCAGCCGGGACGGATCAAAAAACATTCAGTACTTC
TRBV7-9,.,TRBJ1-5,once,CASSFDSNQPQHF,TGTGCCAGCAGCTTCGACAGCAATCAGCCCCAGCATTTT
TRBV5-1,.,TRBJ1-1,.,CASSLRGMNTEAFF,TGCGCCAGCAGCTTGAGGGGCATGAACACTGAAGCTTTCTTT
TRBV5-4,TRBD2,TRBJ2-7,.,CASSPRPLAGGSQTYEQYF,TGTGCCAGCAGCCCAAGGCCCCTAGCGGGGGGTTCACAAACCTACGAGCAGTACTTC
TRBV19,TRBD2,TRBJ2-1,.,CASSKDTSGGYWDEQFF,TGTGCCAGTAGTAAAGACACTAGCGGGGGGTATTGGGATGAGCAGTTCTTC
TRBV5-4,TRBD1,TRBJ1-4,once,CASSYGTGLEKLFF,TGTGCCAGCAGCTACGGGACAGGACTTGAAAAACTGTTTTTT
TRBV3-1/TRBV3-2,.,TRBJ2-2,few,CASSQRGAGELFF,TGTGCCAGCAGCCAGAGAGGCGCCGGGGAGCTGTTTTTT
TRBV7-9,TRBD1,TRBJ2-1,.,CASSLGMGQRGYYNEQFF,TGTGCCAGCAGCTTAGGAATGGGACAGAGAGGGTACTACAATGAGCAGTTCTTC
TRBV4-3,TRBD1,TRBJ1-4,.,CASSQGGQGDLSNEKLFF,TGCGCCAGCAGCCAAGGGGGGCAGGGGGACCTGTCTAATGAAAAACTGTTTTTT
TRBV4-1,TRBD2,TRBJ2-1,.,CASSHGLATVYNEQFF,TGCGCCAGCAGCCACGGACTAGCGACAGTCTACAATGAGCAGTTCTTC
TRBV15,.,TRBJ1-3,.,CATSSQGVPGNTIYF,TGTGCCACCAGCAGCCAGGGAGTCCCCGGAAACACCATATATTTT
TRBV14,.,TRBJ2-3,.,CASASTDTQYF,TGTGCCAGTGCTAGCACAGATACGCAGTATTTT
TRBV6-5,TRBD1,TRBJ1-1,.,CASSFYRGGTEAFF,TGTGCCAGCAGTTTCTACAGGGGAGGGACTGAAGCTTTCTTT
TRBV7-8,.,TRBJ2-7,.,CASSLGALVYEQYF,TGTGCCAGCAGCTTAGGTGCTTTAGTCTACGAGCAGTACTTC
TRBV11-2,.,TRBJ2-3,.,CASSLISGDTQYF,TGTGCCAGCAGCCTTATCTCGGGGGATACGCAGTATTTT